A single sample is the source of the 13 T cell receptor beta chains below, sequenced in a study of breast tumors, draining lymph nodes, adjacent tissues. Breast cancer patients provided tissue from their axillary draining lymph nodes. One entry per CDR3 protein results from TCRdb running MiXCR on the multiplex PCR reads. The sample comprises approximately 90,000 distinct CDR3 sequences, approximately 30% of which are singletons, and over 8% rests with the top ten. The specimen was axillary lymph node tissue. Source of these receptors: a female donor with breast cancer. Some clones in this sample may be carry-over from other donors' samples.

This chain connects TRBV6-6 to TRBJ2-7; D might be TRBD2 (7 bases). The CDR3 consists of 16 residues. The ends were cut back, 5 bases at V and 5 bases at J, with 22 bases in the middle. Looked up from germline, CDR1 is MNHNY and CDR2 is SVGAGI (reference sequence). Written as DNA, the CDR3 is TGTGCCAGCAGTCCAGGGGCGGGAGTACATCCCCACGAGCAGTACTTC. Its translation is CASSPGAGVHPHEQYF.

This clonotype showed up many times. V and J are TRBV20-1 and TRBJ2-7; D remains unclear. The CDR3 is 13 residues long. V was trimmed by 5 bases and J by 3 bases, leaving 14 bases between them. CDR1 DFQATT and CDR2 SNEGSKA come from the germline V gene (reference sequence). The CDR3 reads CSAPDTNSYEQYF. The CDR3 DNA reads TGCAGTGCTCCCGACACGAACAGCTACGAGCAGTACTTC.

The chain is built from TRBV6-5 and TRBJ1-1; D possibly corresponds to TRBD1 (5 bases). This CDR3 comprises 17 residues. V was trimmed by 6 bases and J by 4 bases, leaving 24 bases between them. Germline loops: CDR1 MNHEY, CDR2 SVGAGI. CDR3 nucleotide sequence: TGTGCCAGCAGGGACTTAGGGAGACTGGGGGGGGGCACTGAAGCTTTCTTT. This translates into CASRDLGRLGGGTEAFF.

The table lists this clonotype with many counts. The rearrangement uses TRBV6-2 or TRBV6-3 and TRBJ1-2, with 12 bases identical to TRBD1. Germline-derived CDR1 and CDR2 are MNHEY and SVGEGT. V was pared by 10 bases and J by 3 bases, with 15 bases of the junction left unmatched. The length of the CDR3 is 17 residues. For the CDR3, the DNA is TGTGCCACCCGGGGACAGGGGGCGCAGGGATCCGACTATGGCTACACCTTC. This encodes CATRGQGAQGSDYGYTF.

The CDR3 DNA follows: TGTGCCAGCAGCTTTTGGACAGGGTTTGGGGATGGCTACACCTTC. Amino acids: CASSFWTGFGDGYTF. The chain uses TRBV25-1 and TRBJ1-2; 8 bases are a match to TRBD1. Trimming took 6 bases from V and 6 from J; bases not matched to a gene: 12. This CDR3 spans 15 amino acids. Germline CDR1 reads MGHDK; CDR2 reads SYGVNS.

This clonotype has at least ten counts. This sequence joins TRBV7-9 and TRBJ1-3; D unclear. In germline, CDR1 is SEHNR, CDR2 FQNEAQ (reference sequence). CDR3 size: 17 residues. V dropped 4 bases and J dropped 0 bases, with 16 bases sitting between them. CDR3 coding DNA: TGTGCCAGCAGCTCCAATCTCCCAGAAGACTCTGGAAACACCATATATTTT. This sequence encodes CASSSNLPEDSGNTIYF.

This clonotype was recorded many times. This chain connects TRBV15 to TRBJ2-5, with D perhaps TRBD2 (6 bases). The CDR3 has 15 residues. Germline V lookup: CDR1 LNHNV, CDR2 YYDKDF (reference sequence). Trimming cost V 3 bases and J 1 base, with 12 bases left between them. CDR3 sequence (DNA): TGTGCCACCAGCAGGGGAGGACGACCCCAAGAGACCCAGTACTTC. Translated, it gives CATSRGGRPQETQYF.

V usage is TRBV20-1 and J usage is TRBJ1-1, with D tentatively TRBD1 (5 bases). V lost 6 bases to trimming and J lost 0 bases, with 14 bases between them. CDR1 and CDR2 (germline): DFQATT, SNEGSKA (reference sequence). The CDR3 length is 14 residues. CDR3 loop: CSAPKGQMNTEAFF. The CDR3 coding sequence is TGCAGTGCGCCAAAGGGGCAGATGAACACTGAAGCTTTCTTT.

This clonotype was observed many times. This rearrangement joins TRBV6-6 to TRBJ2-5, with TRBD2 as a possible D gene (6 bases). The germline V gene has CDR1 MNHNY and CDR2 SVGAGI (reference sequence). The CDR3 is 16 residues long. Trimming took 0 bases from V and 5 from J, leaving 16 bases between them. The DNA of the CDR3 is TGTGCCAGCAGTTACTCATCGGGTGGGGGGAGGGAGACCCAGTACTTC. Amino acid sequence: CASSYSSGGGRETQYF.

The sample holds one count of this clonotype. The chain recombines TRBV20-1 with TRBJ2-1; 13 nucleotides align to TRBD2. The germline gives CDR1 DFQATT, CDR2 SNEGSKA (reference sequence). The J segment lost 4 bases and the V segment lost 6 bases, leaving 3 bases of the junction unmatched. This CDR3 is built from 14 residues. CDR3 region: CSARTSGGYNEQFF. The CDR3 nucleotides are TGCAGTGCCCGGACTAGCGGGGGATACAATGAGCAGTTCTTC.

To note about this clonotype: Germline is not matched at one junction end, which may reflect a read error. The rearrangement links TRBV7-3 to TRBJ2-1; 14 bases map to TRBD2. The CDR3 spans 18 residues. Per the germline V gene, CDR1 is SGHTA and CDR2 is FQGTGA. CDR3 in amino acids: CACSWGLAGEFSYHEQFF. DNA for the CDR3: TGTGCCTGCAGCTGGGGACTAGCGGGAGAGTTTAGTTACCATGAGCAGTTCTTC.

This clonotype was detected many times. The chain carries TRBV4-3 and TRBJ2-1; D may be TRBD1 or TRBD2 (5 bases each). V lost 4 bases, J lost 1 base, and 5 bases lay in between. Germline values: CDR1 LGHNA, CDR2 YSLEER. The CDR3 covers 13 residues. The CDR3 region is CASSRGSYNEQFF. The DNA of the CDR3 is TGCGCCAGCAGCCGGGGGTCCTACAATGAGCAGTTCTTC.

This clonotype has at least ten counts. This sequence joins TRBV29-1 and TRBJ2-1; TRBD1 matches at 7 bases. Per the germline V gene, CDR1 is SQVTM and CDR2 is ANQGSEA. The CDR3 is 18 amino acids. Trimming cost V 7 bases and J 4 bases; bases outside gene matches: 22. As DNA, the CDR3 is TGCAGCGCCCCAAGACAGGGTGGGACGGGGCCCCTTTACAATGAGCAGTTCTTC. Protein sequence: CSAPRQGGTGPLYNEQFF.